This T cell receptor beta chain stems from a study of OX40 agonist ivuxolimab in advanced cancers. Looking at the study overall: Of mixed ages from about 23 to 85 and averaging about 56 years, the group was roughly 85% male. Partial response was recorded in three patients: one hepatocellular carcinoma and two cutaneous melanoma cases. Study-wide results and limits: In general, CD8+ T cells held more expanded clones than CD4+ did, on average.

Using immunoSEQ multiplex PCR, the repertoire was profiled, and TCRdb retains in-frame clones only, with some absent. The table includes around 92,000 clones, around 94% detected once. About this clone: As yet, its antigen is unknown.

Germline V gives CDR1 SGHRS, CDR2 YFSETQ. The V and J ends lost 0 bases and 4 bases respectively, with 18 bases between them. There are 17 residues in the CDR3. This receptor was taken from an adult with an advanced solid tumor such as melanoma, head and neck, liver or kidney cancer. The V gene is TRBV5-1, the J gene TRBJ2-3; weak D call: TRBD2 (6 bases). The sequencing used CD4+ or CD8+ T cells sorted from blood, collected in a trial of the OX40 agonist ivuxolimab. The CDR3 DNA reads as TGCGCCAGCAGCTTGGCCAAGTCGGCGGGGCCTGCAGATACGCAGTATTTT. This gives the protein CASSLAKSAGPADTQYF.